The TCR beta chain described here comes from a study of control samples from healthy donors and cancer patients. The method was immunoSEQ multiplex PCR; TCRdb's version includes in-frame clones alone and lacks a portion of them. The sample gives around 23,000 clones, 75% to 90% of which show up once; approximately 40% is in the top ten. The CDR3 has 13 amino acids. Germline loops: CDR1 LGHDT, CDR2 YNNKEL (reference sequence). V was clipped by 4 bases and J by 4 bases, with 10 bases between them. The chain carries TRBV3-1 (or the pseudogene TRBV3-2) and TRBJ1-1, with D perhaps matching TRBD1 (6 bases). Sample: PBMCs. This clonotype was sampled from a man aged 55-75 years with head and neck cancer. CDR3 amino acids: CASSPQGTTEAFF. DNA of the CDR3: TGTGCCAGCAGCCCACAGGGTACCACTGAAGCTTTCTTT.